These 30 T cell receptor beta chains were all obtained from the same sample, sequenced in a study of CXCR3-negative and CXCR3-positive naive CD8 T cells. The TRB cDNA libraries were prepared by 5' RACE with UMI labels. TCRdb reanalyzed the 5' RACE reads, giving one entry per CDR3 protein sequence and no DNA. Recorded for this sample: some 39,000 distinct CDR3 sequences. The sequenced sample consisted of naive CXCR3- CD8+ T cells from blood. Stated subset: CD45RO-CCR7+CD27+CD95- naive CD8+ T cells lacking CXCR3 (TNR3-). The origin of the receptors is a human donor in good health. Some clones in this sample may be carry-over from other donors' samples.

This chain connects TRBV4-3 to TRBJ1-3; lacking DNA, the TRBD1 call made by TCRdb goes unchecked. This CDR3 comprises 16 residues. CDR1 is LGHNA, CDR2 YSLEER, per germline. CDR3 protein: CASSQDRGGPGNTIYF.

The genes are TRBV6-1 and TRBJ2-7; the D call from TCRdb, TRBD2, cannot be confirmed without DNA. This CDR3 has 15 amino acids. Germline CDR1 is MNHNS and CDR2 is SASEGT. CDR3 amino acids: CASSEEISGSYEQYF.

J is TRBJ2-7 and V is TRBV4-1; there is no DNA to check the TCRdb D call of TRBD1. Germline V CDR1 and CDR2: MGHRA, YSYEKL. The CDR3 has 16 amino acids. CDR3 in amino acids: CASSQEPGRASYEQYF.

This chain uses TRBV4-1 with TRBJ2-7; TCRdb's D call, TRBD1, is unchecked because there is no DNA. The CDR3 consists of 14 residues. Germline V CDR1 and CDR2: MGHRA, YSYEKL. The CDR3 sequence: CASSTGQGAYEQYF.

The CDR3 is CASSLLYNEQFF. V is TRBV14 and J is TRBJ2-1. The CDR3 totals 12 residues. Germline-derived CDR1 and CDR2 are SGHDN and FVKESK.

This chain connects TRBV9 to TRBJ2-1; with no DNA, the TCRdb D assignment of TRBD1 cannot be verified. CDR1 and CDR2 from the germline V gene are SGDLS and YYNGEE. The CDR3 runs to 15 residues. The CDR3: CASSGLGSRGDEQFF.

The gene calls are TRBV4-1 and TRBJ2-5; the D gene TCRdb calls, TRBD1, cannot be checked with no DNA. The CDR3 spans 17 residues. CDR1 is MGHRA and CDR2 is YSYEKL in the germline V gene. CDR3 amino acids: CASSQYVADRDYNEQFF.

This chain links TRBV9 with TRBJ2-1; with no DNA, the TCRdb D assignment of TRBD1 cannot be verified. Germline V gene sequence: CDR1 SGDLS, CDR2 YYNGEE. This CDR3 comprises 15 residues. CDR3 protein: CASSARLAGPGEQFF.

This chain connects TRBV9 to TRBJ1-5; TCRdb indicates TRBD1, and absent DNA this call remains unverified. CDR3 size: 15 residues. CDR1 and CDR2 (germline): SGDLS, YYNGEE. The CDR3 spells CARSVGAGHNQPQHF. Drawing the rest from reference TRBV9 and TRBJ1-5, the complete variable domain is DSGVTQTPKHLITATGQRVTLRCSPRSGDLSVYWYQQSLDQGLQFLIQYYNGEERAKGNILERFSAQQFPDLHSELNLSSLELGDSALYFCARSVGAGHNQPQHFGDGTRLSIL.

This clonotype is identified as medium-sized from frequency. The chain has TRBV7-3 and TRBJ2-2; the TRBD2 assignment by TCRdb is unverifiable without DNA. This CDR3 is built from 15 residues. Germline-derived CDR1 and CDR2 are SGHTA and FQGTGA. CDR3 loop: CASSFEGTDTGELFF.

This chain joins TRBV4-1 and TRBJ1-6; TCRdb gives TRBD1 as the D gene, but with no DNA this cannot be confirmed. Germline-derived CDR1 and CDR2 are MGHRA and YSYEKL. The CDR3 runs 14 residues. The CDR3 sequence: CASSQPGQNSPLHF.

The rearrangement links TRBV5-1 to TRBJ2-7; TCRdb reports TRBD2, a call that lacks DNA to check it against. The germline CDR1 and CDR2 sequences are SGHRS and YFSETQ. The CDR3 contains 12 residues. CDR3 protein: CASSWTRDEQYF. The variable domain in full, with the rest retrieved from reference TRBV5-1 and TRBJ2-7, is KAGVTQTPRYLIKTRGQQVTLSCSPISGHRSVSWYQQTPGQGLQFLFEYFSETQRNKGNFPGRFSGRQFSNSRSEMNVSTLELGDSALYLCASSWTRDEQYFGPGTRLTVT.

This sequence joins TRBV7-9 and TRBJ2-7; TCRdb gives TRBD1 as the D gene, but with no DNA this cannot be confirmed. CDR1 and CDR2 (germline): SEHNR, FQNEAQ (reference sequence). CDR3 size: 15 residues. The CDR3 here is CASSLVGDGSYEQYF.

J is TRBJ2-1 and V is TRBV4-3; TCRdb names TRBD1, which stays unverified in the absence of DNA. This CDR3 comprises 14 residues. Germline V gene data show CDR1 as LGHNA and CDR2 as YSLEER. CDR3 region: CASSQGGATYEQFF.

J is TRBJ2-1 and V is TRBV6-2 or TRBV6-3; there is no DNA to check the TCRdb D call of TRBD2. There are 14 residues in the CDR3. The germline V gene has CDR1 MNHEY and CDR2 SVGEGT. This CDR3 reads CASSPGLAWNEQFF.

This rearrangement joins TRBV19 to TRBJ2-1; TCRdb's D call of TRBD1 is untestable without DNA. Germline V gene data show CDR1 as LNHDA and CDR2 as SQIVND (reference sequence). The length of the CDR3 is 15 residues. The CDR3 reads CASSIAGTGRMEQFF.

The V call is TRBV28, the J call TRBJ2-4; the TCRdb call, TRBD1, lacks DNA for checking. The CDR3 consists of 14 residues. Germline V lookup: CDR1 MDHEN, CDR2 SYDVKM. CDR3 loop: CASTDSFSKNIQYF.

The chain joins TRBV14 to TRBJ2-1; TCRdb lists TRBD1, though no DNA is available to test this call. Germline loops: CDR1 SGHDN, CDR2 FVKESK. This CDR3 is built from 14 residues. The CDR3 protein is CASSQVEGGNEQFF.

The chain combines TRBV29-1 with TRBJ2-7; TCRdb proposes TRBD1, but this gene call is untestable without DNA. Germline CDR1 SQVTM, CDR2 ANQGSEA. This CDR3 is built from 15 residues. The CDR3 reads CSVEDRTGGPYEQYF.

This chain's CDR3 is CASSLMTGANTQYF. The chain links TRBV19 to TRBJ2-3; no DNA is available, so the TRBD1 call from TCRdb remains unchecked. CDR3 size: 14 residues. Germline lookup yields CDR1 LNHDA and CDR2 SQIVND (reference sequence). Full variable domain (missing parts from reference TRBV19 and TRBJ2-3): DGGITQSPKYLFRKEGQNVTLSCEQNLNHDAMYWYRQDPGQGLRLIYYSQIVNDFQKGDIAEGYSVSREKKESFPLTVTSAQKNPTAFYLCASSLMTGANTQYFGPGTRLTVL.

J is TRBJ1-5 and V is TRBV5-6; TCRdb outputs TRBD1, but without DNA this stays unchecked. Germline assignment: CDR1 SGHDT and CDR2 YYEEEE. CDR3 length: 15 residues. The CDR3 loop is CASSLVAQGGQPQHF. Full variable domain (outside the CDR3, taken from reference TRBV5-6 and TRBJ1-5): DAGVTQSPTHLIKTRGQQVTLRCSPKSGHDTVSWYQQALGQGPQFIFQYYEEEERQRGNFPDRFSGHQFPNYSSELNVNALLLGDSALYLCASSLVAQGGQPQHFGDGTRLSIL.

The V call is TRBV27, the J call TRBJ2-1; checking the TCRdb D call of TRBD2 is not possible without DNA. In germline, CDR1 is MNHEY, CDR2 SMNVEV (reference sequence). The CDR3 totals 16 residues. CDR3: CASRVTGLVSFNEQFF.

The V call is TRBV25-1, the J call TRBJ2-7. CDR1 is MGHDK, CDR2 SYGVNS, per germline. The CDR3 consists of 12 residues. CDR3 loop: CASSQSAYEQYF.

The rearrangement uses TRBV15 and TRBJ2-1; TCRdb indicates TRBD2, and absent DNA this call remains unverified. CDR1 LNHNV and CDR2 YYDKDF come from the germline V gene (reference sequence). The CDR3 has 14 residues. The chain's CDR3 is CATRTSGGPNEQFF.

V gene TRBV7-6 combines with J gene TRBJ1-3; TCRdb proposes TRBD1, but this gene call is untestable without DNA. This CDR3 contains 14 residues. Germline lookup yields CDR1 SGHVS and CDR2 FNYEAQ. The CDR3 loop reads CASSQGTAGNTIYF. The full variable domain, its missing parts supplied by reference TRBV7-6 and TRBJ1-3, is GAGVSQSPRYKVTKRGQDVALRCDPISGHVSLYWYRQALGQGPEFLTYFNYEAQQDKSGLPNDRFSAERPEGSISTLTIQRTEQRDSAMYRCASSQGTAGNTIYFGEGSWLTVV.

The chain is built from TRBV7-9 and TRBJ2-5; the D call from TCRdb, TRBD2, cannot be confirmed without DNA. The CDR3 runs to 13 residues. CDR1 is SEHNR and CDR2 is FQNEAQ in the germline V gene (reference sequence). CDR3: CASSSGLEETQYF.

The genes are TRBV29-1 and TRBJ2-7; TCRdb's D call, TRBD1, is unchecked because there is no DNA. The CDR3 consists of 13 residues. Per the germline V gene, CDR1 is SQVTM and CDR2 is ANQGSEA. The CDR3 spells CSVEQGETYEQYF.

The chain has TRBV12-3 or TRBV12-4 and TRBJ2-1. This CDR3 contains 12 residues. The CDR3 reads CASSPRRTWRFF.

The rearrangement uses TRBV29-1 and TRBJ2-3; TCRdb names TRBD2, which stays unverified in the absence of DNA. Germline assignment: CDR1 SQVTM and CDR2 ANQGSEA. The CDR3 has 16 amino acids. The CDR3 sequence is CSVEDESRASTDTQYF.

V gene TRBV4-3 combines with J gene TRBJ2-7. CDR3 length equals 14 residues. CDR1 and CDR2 (germline): LGHNA, YSLEER. The chain's CDR3 is CASSPGRELSEQYF.